A selection of T cell receptor beta chains follows, all from one sample in a study of T cell responses to AZD1222 COVID-19 vaccine. Clones were read by immunoSEQ multiplex PCR, and TCRdb kept only the in-frame ones, dropping some. This table holds 200,000 or so clones, approximately 87% found once. The sequenced sample was peripheral blood, obtained on day 0 of MenACWY control vaccination. Receptor source: an adult in good health. The CDR3 runs from the conserved cysteine through the conserved F or W. D genes are given only for firm matches. Some rows mark clone size as missing; the rest say once, few, many or name a class of expanded clone.

cdr3_nt	cdr3_aa	v_call	clone_size	j_call	d_call
TGTGCCAGCAGTTCCACACCGGACAGGGTGAGCACTGAAGCTTTCTTT	CASSSTPDRVSTEAFF	TRBV6-2/TRBV6-3	.	TRBJ1-1	TRBD1
TGTGCCATCAGAGGCTCGCAGGGTGACCAAGAGACCCAGTACTTC	CAIRGSQGDQETQYF	TRBV10-3	once	TRBJ2-5	.
TGTGCCAGCTCACCACAGGGCCGGGGGTCCTACGAGCAGTACTTC	CASSPQGRGSYEQYF	TRBV18	.	TRBJ2-7	.
TGTGCCAGCAGTGAAGACAGGGGGAAGGGTCAGCCCCAGCATTTT	CASSEDRGKGQPQHF	TRBV6-1	.	TRBJ1-5	TRBD1
TGTGCCAGCAGTGTGTTCCGGGACCCCAATCAGCCCCAGCATTTT	CASSVFRDPNQPQHF	TRBV27	once	TRBJ1-5	.
TGTGCCAGCAGTTACTCCACGGGAGGGGTGGTCGGGGAGCTGTTTTTT	CASSYSTGGVVGELFF	TRBV6-5	.	TRBJ2-2	TRBD2
TGTGCCAGCAGTTACGGGCCGGAGGGCAATCAGCCCCAGCATTTT	CASSYGPEGNQPQHF	TRBV6-5	once	TRBJ1-5	.
TGTGCCAGCAGCTTCTCAGGACAGAATAATTCACCCCTCCACTTT	CASSFSGQNNSPLHF	TRBV3-1/TRBV3-2	.	TRBJ1-6	.
TGTGCCAGCATAGACAGTATTAATGAAAAACTGTTTTTT	CASIDSINEKLFF	TRBV6-9	.	TRBJ1-4	.
TGTGCCAGCAGCTTGGCCTCAGGGAACCTAAATTCCTACGAGCAGTACTTC	CASSLASGNLNSYEQYF	TRBV5-5	.	TRBJ2-7	.
TGTGCCAGCAGTAGGGACTTAACTAGCACAGATACGCAGTATTTT	CASSRDLTSTDTQYF	TRBV2	.	TRBJ2-3	.
TGTGCCAGCAGCCAAGAATCAGGGTGGCAAGAGACCCAGTACTTC	CASSQESGWQETQYF	TRBV3-1/TRBV3-2	.	TRBJ2-5	.
TGCGCCAGCAGCTTTGAACTAGCGGGGAAAAACATTCAGTACTTC	CASSFELAGKNIQYF	TRBV5-1	.	TRBJ2-4	TRBD2
TGTGCCTGGAGTTTCGGGGGATCCTACAATGAGCAGTTCTTC	CAWSFGGSYNEQFF	TRBV30	.	TRBJ2-1	.
TGTGCCAGCAGTGCGCCCCGGGTCATTGACTACGAGCAGTACTTC	CASSAPRVIDYEQYF	TRBV28	.	TRBJ2-7	.
TGCACCAGCAGCCAAGTCCCGCAGGGTTCAAACTATGGCTACACCTTC	CTSSQVPQGSNYGYTF	TRBV1	.	TRBJ1-2	.
TGTGCCACCAGTGAAGGACAGGGAGGCTATGGCTACACCTTC	CATSEGQGGYGYTF	TRBV24-1	.	TRBJ1-2	TRBD1
TGTGCCATCAGTTCCGACCGGACAGGGGATGAGCAGTTCTTC	CAISSDRTGDEQFF	TRBV10-3	.	TRBJ2-1	TRBD1
TGTGCTAGTGGTTTCCTGGGTCCGGGATTCAATGAGCAGTTCTTC	CASGFLGPGFNEQFF	TRBV12-5	.	TRBJ2-1	.
TGTGCCAGCAGCTTGGGAGGGGACAGGGAGGTGGTCCATCGCTACACCTTC	CASSLGGDREVVHRYTF	TRBV5-4	.	TRBJ1-2	TRBD1
TGTGCCAGCAGTCTCTCTGGTTCACCCCAAGAGACCCAGTACTTC	CASSLSGSPQETQYF	TRBV5-5	.	TRBJ2-5	.
TGCGCCAGCAGCCTGACAGGGGCCCTCAATCAGCCCCAGCATTTT	CASSLTGALNQPQHF	TRBV5-1	.	TRBJ1-5	TRBD1
TGTGCCAGCAGTTTGCCCCACCAGGTTAAATCACCCCTCCACTTT	CASSLPHQVKSPLHF	TRBV28	.	TRBJ1-6	.
TGTGCCAGCAGTTCCACAGGGTATGAGCAGTTCTTC	CASSSTGYEQFF	TRBV6-6	once	TRBJ2-1	.
TGTGCCAGCAGCGTTGGCGGGGGCTACAATGAGCAGTTCTTC	CASSVGGGYNEQFF	TRBV9	.	TRBJ2-1	TRBD2
TGTGCCAGCAGTCGCGACACCGGGGAGCTGTTTTTT	CASSRDTGELFF	TRBV6-2/TRBV6-3	.	TRBJ2-2	.
TGTGCCAGCAGCTTCCCCGGGGGTTACGAGCAGTACTTC	CASSFPGGYEQYF	TRBV12-3/TRBV12-4	.	TRBJ2-7	.
TGTGCCAGCAGTTTCGGGCAGACCTCCTACGAGCAGTACTTC	CASSFGQTSYEQYF	TRBV6-5	.	TRBJ2-7	.
TGTGCCAGCAGCTTAGGGACAGTACAAGAGACCCAGTACTTC	CASSLGTVQETQYF	TRBV7-9	.	TRBJ2-5	.
TGTGCCAGCAGTTTAAATGACGAGCAGTACTTC	CASSLNDEQYF	TRBV28	.	TRBJ2-7	.
TGTGCCACCGACCTAGGACGCAATCAGCCCCAGCATTTT	CATDLGRNQPQHF	TRBV19	.	TRBJ1-5	.
TGCAGCGTTGCACTAGCGAGCTACGAGCAGTACTTC	CSVALASYEQYF	TRBV29-1	.	TRBJ2-7	TRBD2
TGTGCCTGGGAAAGAGGGGAAAAACTGTTTTTT	CAWERGEKLFF	TRBV30	.	TRBJ1-4	.
TGTGCCAGCAGCAATACGGACAGTGGGTATGGCTACACCTTC	CASSNTDSGYGYTF	TRBV7-9	.	TRBJ1-2	.
TGTGCCAGCAGTTATAGTACTACGGCTAATGAAAAACTGTTTTTT	CASSYSTTANEKLFF	TRBV6-5	few	TRBJ1-4	.
TGTGCCTGGAGCCAAACAGGGTATATCGACGAGCAGTACTTC	CAWSQTGYIDEQYF	TRBV30	.	TRBJ2-7	.
TGTGCCAGCAGGCCACAGAGAGAGGGAGGAAAACTGTTTTTT	CASRPQREGGKLFF	TRBV6-4	.	TRBJ1-4	.
TGTGCCAGCAGCTTGGTTCCTAGCGGGGTTTCCTACAATGAGCAGTTCTTC	CASSLVPSGVSYNEQFF	TRBV5-6	.	TRBJ2-1	TRBD2
TGTGCCAGCAGTTACACAGCGGCCGGTCAGCCCCAGCATTTT	CASSYTAAGQPQHF	TRBV6-2/TRBV6-3	.	TRBJ1-5	.
TGTGCCAGCAGTGAAGTCTTGGGGGACACCATATATTTT	CASSEVLGDTIYF	TRBV6-1	.	TRBJ1-3	.
TGTGCCAGCAGCTTGGGACTAGCGGGACAAAATCCTTACGAGCAGTACTTC	CASSLGLAGQNPYEQYF	TRBV11-2	.	TRBJ2-7	TRBD2
TGTGCCAGCAGCTTTGATCCCTTCTCTGGAAACACCATATATTTT	CASSFDPFSGNTIYF	TRBV13	.	TRBJ1-3	.
TGTGCCAGCAGCCCGGGACAGGGGGCGCGAGGCTACACCTTC	CASSPGQGARGYTF	TRBV3-1/TRBV3-2	.	TRBJ1-2	TRBD1
TGTGCCAGCTCACCACAATGGAGGACAGGTAAAGAGACCCAGTACTTC	CASSPQWRTGKETQYF	TRBV18	.	TRBJ2-5	TRBD1
TGTGCCAGCAGCCCGACAGTTTACGAGCAGTACTTC	CASSPTVYEQYF	TRBV6-5	.	TRBJ2-7	.
TGCGCCAGCAGCTCCCCGGGATCAGATACGCAGTATTTT	CASSSPGSDTQYF	TRBV5-1	.	TRBJ2-3	.
TGCGCCAGCGGAGAACAGGGAATCACTGAAGCTTTCTTT	CASGEQGITEAFF	TRBV5-1	.	TRBJ1-1	.
TGTGCCAGCAGCCGTCAGACAGGGGGTAAATACGAGCAGTACTTC	CASSRQTGGKYEQYF	TRBV3-1/TRBV3-2	.	TRBJ2-7	TRBD1
TGTGCCAGCAGTTTAGTCAGGGGATCATCCTACGAGCAGTACTTC	CASSLVRGSSYEQYF	TRBV28	.	TRBJ2-7	.
TGTGCCAGCAGCCGCAGTAGCACTGAAGCTTTCTTT	CASSRSSTEAFF	TRBV6-5	.	TRBJ1-1	.
TGTGCCAGCAGCGTAGCCGGGGGGCAAAACAATGAGCAGTTCTTC	CASSVAGGQNNEQFF	TRBV9	.	TRBJ2-1	.
TGTGCCAGCAGTTACGGGTTTCTGATGGGCTACACCTTC	CASSYGFLMGYTF	TRBV6-5	.	TRBJ1-2	.
TGTGCCAGCAGCTTCCAGGGGGGCTATGGCTACACCTTC	CASSFQGGYGYTF	TRBV7-3	.	TRBJ1-2	TRBD1
TGTGCCAGCAGTCGCCTCGCCGGGACCCCAGACCTTAATGGCTACACCTTC	CASSRLAGTPDLNGYTF	TRBV27	.	TRBJ1-2	.
TGTGCCAGCAGCGTAGTCGAGGGGGGGACTAGCGGACCCACAGATACGCAGTATTTT	CASSVVEGGTSGPTDTQYF	TRBV9	.	TRBJ2-3	TRBD2